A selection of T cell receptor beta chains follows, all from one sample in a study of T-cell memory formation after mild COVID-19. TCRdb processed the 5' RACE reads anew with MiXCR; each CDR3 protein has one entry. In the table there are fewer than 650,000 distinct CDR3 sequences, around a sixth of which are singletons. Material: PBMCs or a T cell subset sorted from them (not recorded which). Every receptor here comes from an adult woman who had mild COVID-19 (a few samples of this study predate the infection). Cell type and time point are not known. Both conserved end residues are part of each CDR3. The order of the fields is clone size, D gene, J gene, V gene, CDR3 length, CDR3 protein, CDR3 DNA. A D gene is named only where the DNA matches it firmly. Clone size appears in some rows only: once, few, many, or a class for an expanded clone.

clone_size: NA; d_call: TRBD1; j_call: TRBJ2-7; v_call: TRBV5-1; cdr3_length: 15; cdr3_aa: CASSESGQGAYEQYF; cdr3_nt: TGCGCCAGCAGCGAGTCGGGACAGGGGGCCTACGAGCAGTACTTC
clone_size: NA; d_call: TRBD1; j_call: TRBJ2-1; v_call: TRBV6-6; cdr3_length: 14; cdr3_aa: CASSYQTGLYEQFF; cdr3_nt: TGTGCCAGCAGTTACCAGACAGGGCTCTATGAGCAGTTCTTC
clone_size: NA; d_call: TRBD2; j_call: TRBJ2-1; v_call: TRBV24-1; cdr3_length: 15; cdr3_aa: CATSDPLAGGVRQFF; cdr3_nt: TGTGCCACCAGTGATCCACTAGCGGGAGGTGTCAGGCAGTTCTTC
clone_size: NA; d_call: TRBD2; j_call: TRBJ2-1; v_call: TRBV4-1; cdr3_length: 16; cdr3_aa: CASSQDRAGAPDEQFF; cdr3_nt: TGCGCCAGCAGCCAAGATAGAGCGGGAGCTCCGGATGAGCAGTTCTTC
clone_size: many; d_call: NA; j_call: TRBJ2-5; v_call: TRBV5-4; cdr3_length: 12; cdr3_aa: CASSLDGETQYF; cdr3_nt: TGTGCCAGCAGCTTGGATGGAGAGACCCAGTACTTC
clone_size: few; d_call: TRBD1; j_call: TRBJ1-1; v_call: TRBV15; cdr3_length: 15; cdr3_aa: CATSRDSRTGGEAFF; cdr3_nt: TGTGCCACCAGCAGAGATTCACGGACAGGGGGCGAAGCTTTCTTT
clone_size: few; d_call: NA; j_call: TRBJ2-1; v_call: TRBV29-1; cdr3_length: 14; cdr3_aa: CSVLRVSSYNEQFF; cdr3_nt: TGCAGCGTGCTCCGGGTTAGCTCCTACAATGAGCAGTTCTTC
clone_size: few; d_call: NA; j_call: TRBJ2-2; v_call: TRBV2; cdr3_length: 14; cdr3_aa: CASSEGVWTGELFF; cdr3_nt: TGTGCCAGCAGTGAAGGGGTGTGGACCGGGGAGCTGTTTTTT
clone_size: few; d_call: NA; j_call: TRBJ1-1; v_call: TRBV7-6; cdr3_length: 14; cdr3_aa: CASRPGGPGSEAFF; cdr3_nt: TGTGCCAGCCGACCGGGGGGCCCCGGATCTGAAGCTTTCTTT
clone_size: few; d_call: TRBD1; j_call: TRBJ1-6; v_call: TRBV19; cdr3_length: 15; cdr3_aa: CASSAGTANNSPLHF; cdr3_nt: TGTGCCAGTAGTGCCGGGACAGCGAATAATTCACCCCTCCACTTT
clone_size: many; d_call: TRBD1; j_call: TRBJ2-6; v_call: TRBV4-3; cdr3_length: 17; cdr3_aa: CASSLRTGGSGANVLTF; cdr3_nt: TGCGCCAGCAGCCTTAGGACAGGGGGCTCTGGGGCCAACGTCCTGACTTTC
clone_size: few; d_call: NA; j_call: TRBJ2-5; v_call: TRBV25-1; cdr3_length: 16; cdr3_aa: CASSEYNLGVGETQYF; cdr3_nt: TGTGCCAGCAGTGAATATAACCTCGGGGTCGGAGAGACCCAGTACTTC
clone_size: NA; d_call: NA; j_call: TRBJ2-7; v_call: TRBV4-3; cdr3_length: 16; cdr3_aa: CASSQGRTTSSYEQYF; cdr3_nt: TGCGCCAGCAGCCAAGGGAGAACCACGAGCTCCTACGAGCAGTACTTC
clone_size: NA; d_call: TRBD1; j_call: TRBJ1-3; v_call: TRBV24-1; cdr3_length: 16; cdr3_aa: CATSDPGQGPGNTIYF; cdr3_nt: TGTGCCACCAGTGACCCCGGACAGGGTCCTGGAAACACCATATATTTT
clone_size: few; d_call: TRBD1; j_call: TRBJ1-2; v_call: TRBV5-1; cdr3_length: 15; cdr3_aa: CASSLETGLNYGYTF; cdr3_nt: TGCGCCAGCAGCTTGGAGACAGGGCTAAACTATGGCTACACCTTC
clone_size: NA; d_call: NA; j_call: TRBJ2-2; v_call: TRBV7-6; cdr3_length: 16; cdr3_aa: CASSLGGGEITGELFF; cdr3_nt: TGTGCCAGCAGCTTAGGAGGGGGAGAAATAACCGGGGAGCTGTTTTTT
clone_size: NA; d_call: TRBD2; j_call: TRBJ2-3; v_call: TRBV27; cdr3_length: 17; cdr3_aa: CASRIRLAGGSTDTQYF; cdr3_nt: TGTGCCAGCAGAATCCGACTAGCGGGGGGAAGCACAGATACGCAGTATTTT
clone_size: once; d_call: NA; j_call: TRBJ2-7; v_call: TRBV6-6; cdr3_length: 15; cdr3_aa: CASSYSRNSPYEQYF; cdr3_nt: TGTGCCAGCAGTTACTCGCGTAACAGCCCCTACGAGCAGTACTTC
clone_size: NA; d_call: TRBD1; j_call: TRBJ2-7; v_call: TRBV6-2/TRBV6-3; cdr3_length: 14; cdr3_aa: CASRRDRGRHEQYF; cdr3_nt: TGTGCCAGCAGGAGGGACAGGGGGCGTCACGAGCAGTACTTC
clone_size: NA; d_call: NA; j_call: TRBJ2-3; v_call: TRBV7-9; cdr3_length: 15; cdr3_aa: CASSRIHGRTDTQYF; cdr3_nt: TGTGCCAGCAGCCGCATACACGGGAGAACAGATACGCAGTATTTT
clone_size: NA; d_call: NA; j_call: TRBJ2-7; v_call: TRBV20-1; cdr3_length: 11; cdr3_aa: CSAPLAYEQYF; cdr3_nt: TGCAGTGCTCCTTTGGCCTACGAGCAGTACTTC
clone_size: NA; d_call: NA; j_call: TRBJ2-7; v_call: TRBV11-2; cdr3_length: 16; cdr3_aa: CASSSNFVRAADEQYF; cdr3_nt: TGTGCCAGCAGCTCCAATTTTGTTAGGGCAGCAGACGAGCAGTACTTC
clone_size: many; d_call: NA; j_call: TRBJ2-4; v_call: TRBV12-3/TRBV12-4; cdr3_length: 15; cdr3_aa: CASSLGPLDKNIQYF; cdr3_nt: TGTGCCAGCAGTTTAGGCCCCTTGGACAAAAACATTCAGTACTTC
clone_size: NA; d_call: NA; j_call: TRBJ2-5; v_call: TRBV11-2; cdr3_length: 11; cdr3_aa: CASTSGATQYF; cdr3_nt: TGTGCCAGCACCTCAGGAGCGACCCAGTACTTC
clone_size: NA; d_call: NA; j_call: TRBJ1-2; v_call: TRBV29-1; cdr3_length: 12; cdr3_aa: CSVRGVEYGYTF; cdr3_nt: TGCAGCGTCCGGGGGGTGGAGTATGGCTACACCTTC
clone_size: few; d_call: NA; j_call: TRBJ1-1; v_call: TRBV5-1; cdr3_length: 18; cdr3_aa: CASSLGAWLRGENTEAFF; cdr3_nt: TGCGCCAGCAGCTTGGGTGCTTGGCTACGGGGGGAGAACACTGAAGCTTTCTTT
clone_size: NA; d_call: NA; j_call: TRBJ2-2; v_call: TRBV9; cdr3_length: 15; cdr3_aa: CASESRGVGTGELFF; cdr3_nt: TGTGCCAGCGAGAGCAGGGGTGTTGGCACCGGGGAGCTGTTTTTT
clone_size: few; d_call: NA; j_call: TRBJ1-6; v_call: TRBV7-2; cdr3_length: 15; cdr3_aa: CASSYMGGGQSPLHF; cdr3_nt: TGTGCCAGCAGTTATATGGGCGGGGGCCAGTCACCCCTCCACTTT
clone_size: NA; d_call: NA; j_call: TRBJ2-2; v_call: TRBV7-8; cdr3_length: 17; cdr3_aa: CASSSSRRASNTGELFF; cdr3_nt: TGTGCCAGCAGCTCTTCTAGGAGGGCTTCGAACACCGGGGAGCTGTTTTTT
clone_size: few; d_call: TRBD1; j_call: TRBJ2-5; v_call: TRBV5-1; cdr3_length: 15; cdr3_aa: CASSAGQGPQETQYF; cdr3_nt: TGCGCCAGCAGCGCAGGACAGGGGCCTCAAGAGACCCAGTACTTC
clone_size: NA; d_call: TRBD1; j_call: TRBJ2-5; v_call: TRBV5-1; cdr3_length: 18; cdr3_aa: CASSEGTGRVGDSETQYF; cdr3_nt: TGCGCCAGCAGCGAAGGGACAGGGAGAGTGGGTGACTCGGAGACCCAGTACTTC
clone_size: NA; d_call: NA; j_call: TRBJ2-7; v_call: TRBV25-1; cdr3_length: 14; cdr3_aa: CASSSGLEVYEQYF; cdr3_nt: TGTGCCAGCAGTTCAGGACTGGAGGTCTACGAGCAGTACTTC
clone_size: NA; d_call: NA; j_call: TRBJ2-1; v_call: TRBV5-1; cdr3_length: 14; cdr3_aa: CASSFRGAGDEQFF; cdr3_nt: TGCGCCAGCAGCTTCCGGGGGGCGGGGGATGAGCAGTTCTTC